This section outlines one TCR beta chain sequence together with its context. Its specificity is not known. It was with 60 Vbeta and 13 Jbeta primers that the PCR ran. Sequencing used immunoSEQ multiplex PCR; TCRdb keeps in-frame clones, though not all of them. The sample includes around 100,000 clones, roughly 83% of them seen just once. The data were taken from a study of cytomegalovirus exposure and HLA in healthy donors. General observations from the study: An ancestry cluster, one associated with Asian ancestry, reportedly showed fewer N-insertions than the approximately 670-donor mean in a later analysis. It was reported that the classifier diagnosed cytomegalovirus status with high specificity and sensitivity in both the original and validation cohorts.

V lost 4 bases, J lost 4 bases, and 8 bases stayed unmatched. In germline, CDR1 is SEHNR, CDR2 FQNEAQ (reference sequence). CDR3 length equals 16 residues. This sequence was found in a female donor in good health and CMV-seropositive. V usage is TRBV7-9 and J usage is TRBJ2-2; 8 bases agree with TRBD1. The sample comprised PBMCs. CDR3 residues: CASSSLGQGSTGELFF. The DNA of the CDR3 is TGTGCCAGCAGCTCTCTCGGACAGGGCTCCACCGGGGAGCTGTTTTTT.